The 27 T cell receptor beta chains below come from one sample, sequenced in a study of blood T cell repertoires in COVID-19. TCRdb keeps only in-frame clones here, not all; method: immunoSEQ multiplex PCR. The sample holds some 200,000 clones, roughly 84% seen once. Sequenced input: peripheral blood. These TCRs come from an elderly woman with active or convalescent COVID-19.

This clone was picked up a small number of times. In nucleotides, the CDR3 is TGTGCCTGGAGAGAGGTAAATAGCAATCAGCCCCAGCATTTT. Translating it yields CAWREVNSNQPQHF. The chain couples TRBV30 to TRBJ1-5; unclear D gene. The germline V and J ends were trimmed by 3 bases and 0 bases, with 9 bases remaining between them. The CDR3 runs 14 residues. Per germline, CDR1 GTSNPN and CDR2 SVGIG (reference sequence).

The V gene is TRBV7-8, the J gene TRBJ1-5; 7 bases agree with TRBD1. In germline, CDR1 is SGHVS, CDR2 FQNEAQ. The CDR3 covers 14 residues. V lost 3 bases to trimming and J lost 5 bases; unmatched junction nucleotides: 4. CDR3: CASSFEQGYQPQHF. For the CDR3, the DNA is TGTGCCAGCAGCTTTGAACAGGGGTATCAGCCCCAGCATTTT.

This chain joins TRBV2 and TRBJ1-5, with TRBD1 identical over 8 bases. Per germline, CDR1 SNHLY and CDR2 FYNNEI. The V gene end was trimmed by 5 bases and the J gene end by 0 bases; junction bases not matched to a gene: 6. The CDR3 has 16 residues. CDR3 loop: CASSSQGAVSNQPQHF. For the CDR3, the DNA is TGTGCCAGCAGTTCTCAGGGGGCAGTTAGCAATCAGCCCCAGCATTTT. The complete variable domain, with remaining parts taken from reference TRBV2 and TRBJ1-5, reads EPEVTQTPSHQVTQMGQEVILRCVPISNHLYFYWYRQILGQKVEFLVSFYNNEISEKSEIFDDQFSVERPDGSNFTLKIRSTKLEDSAMYFCASSSQGAVSNQPQHFGDGTRLSIL.

This clone turned up a few times. V usage is TRBV28 and J usage is TRBJ2-7; D gene uncertain. The CDR3 runs 10 residues. Germline lookup yields CDR1 MDHEN and CDR2 SYDVKM. V dropped 9 bases and J dropped 5 bases, with 8 bases sitting between them. The CDR3 loop reads CASRDDEQYF. The CDR3 nucleotides read TGTGCCAGTAGAGATGACGAGCAGTACTTC.

CDR3 residues: CAWSPGGTGQYEQYF. As DNA, the CDR3 is TGTGCCTGGAGTCCAGGGGGGACAGGACAGTACGAGCAGTACTTC. V usage is TRBV30 and J usage is TRBJ2-7; 8 bases line up with TRBD1. This CDR3 comprises 15 residues. J was trimmed by 4 bases and V by 2 bases; bases with no gene match: 10. Germline V gene lookup returns CDR1 GTSNPN and CDR2 SVGIG (reference sequence). The variable domain in full, with the rest retrieved from reference TRBV30 and TRBJ2-7, is SQTIHQWPATLVQPVGSPLSLECTVEGTSNPNLYWYRQAAGRGLQLLFYSVGIGQISSEVPQNLSASRPQDRQFILSSKKLLLSDSGFYLCAWSPGGTGQYEQYFGPGTRLTVT.

There are many counts of this clone. This chain joins TRBV4-2 and TRBJ1-3, with a weak D call TRBD1 (5 bases). The CDR3 length is 14 residues. Germline CDR1 and CDR2: LGHNA and YNFKEQ. Trimming stripped 0 bases from V and 6 bases from J, with 9 bases between. The CDR3: CASSQDGGTNTIYF. CDR3 bases: TGTGCCAGCAGCCAAGACGGGGGGACAAACACCATATATTTT.

The chain carries TRBV19 and TRBJ1-5; 9 nucleotides agree with TRBD1. V was pared by 10 bases and J by 5 bases, with 3 bases of the junction left unmatched. From germline, CDR1 is LNHDA and CDR2 SQIVND (reference sequence). This CDR3 region has 12 residues. The CDR3 sequence is CATQGAYQPQHF. The DNA of the CDR3 is TGTGCCACACAGGGGGCTTATCAGCCCCAGCATTTT.

The rearrangement joins TRBV6-2 or TRBV6-3 to TRBJ1-2; D possibly corresponds to TRBD1 (6 bases). Looked up from germline, CDR1 is MNHEY and CDR2 is SVGEGT. V lost 6 bases, J lost 4 bases, and 12 bases lay in between. CDR3 length: 13 residues. The CDR3 coding sequence is TGTGCCAGCAGCCACAGGGTGATCTATGGCTACACCTTC. Residues: CASSHRVIYGYTF.

The chain employs TRBV4-1 and TRBJ2-7, with 15 nucleotides matching TRBD2. This CDR3 contains 15 residues. Germline lookup yields CDR1 MGHRA and CDR2 YSYEKL. The ends lost 5 bases at V and 3 bases at J; junction bases unmatched: 2. The CDR3 reads CASSGGLAGGYEQYF. CDR3 nucleotide sequence: TGCGCCAGCAGCGGGGGACTAGCGGGGGGCTACGAGCAGTACTTC.

The genes are TRBV18 and TRBJ2-7; the D gene is possibly TRBD1 (5 bases). The CDR3 covers 15 residues. In germline, CDR1 is KGHSH, CDR2 LQKENI. V was clipped by 2 bases and J by 7 bases, with 18 bases between them. The CDR3 bases are TGTGCCAGCTCACCAAGTCGACAGCTAATGGGAGAGCAGTACTTC. Translated: CASSPSRQLMGEQYF.

This clone was counted a few times. CDR3 in DNA: TGTGCCAGCAGCACCCCCCCGGCGGGAGCCCGCGAGCAGTACTTC. Amino acids: CASSTPPAGAREQYF. The chain uses TRBV5-4 and TRBJ2-7, with 7 bases identical to TRBD2. This CDR3 region has 15 residues. The germline V gene has CDR1 SGHNT and CDR2 YYREEE (reference sequence). Losses at the gene ends were 4 bases for V and 6 bases for J; bases not matched to a gene: 13.

CDR3 nucleotides: TGTGCCAGCAGCTTAGTAGGAGCGGGGGGAGTAAATGAGCAGTTCTTC. This gives the protein CASSLVGAGGVNEQFF. The chain employs TRBV7-9 and TRBJ2-1; TRBD2 aligns across 9 bases. The junction had 8 bases not matched to a gene; V was cut back by 1 base and J by 7 bases. The CDR3 totals 16 residues. From germline, CDR1 is SEHNR and CDR2 FQNEAQ (reference sequence).

This clone occurred a few times. The V gene is TRBV25-1, the J gene TRBJ1-6, with TRBD1 identical over 7 bases. The CDR3 length is 13 residues. From germline, CDR1 is MGHDK and CDR2 SYGVNS. Trimming at V came to 4 bases and at J to 7 bases, leaving 1 base not matched to a gene. The CDR3, as DNA: TGTGCCAGCAGTGCGACAGGGAATTCACCCCTCCACTTT. This gives the protein CASSATGNSPLHF.

The chain carries TRBV15 and TRBJ1-1; D is perhaps TRBD1 (5 bases). Germline CDR1 is LNHNV and CDR2 is YYDKDF (reference sequence). V was cut by 0 bases and J by 2 bases, with 13 bases left in between. This CDR3 has 16 amino acids. This CDR3 reads CATSRDLGRVNTEAFF. For the CDR3, the DNA is TGTGCCACCAGCAGAGATCTAGGCAGGGTCAACACTGAAGCTTTCTTT.

The chain has TRBV5-4 and TRBJ1-1; D remains unclear. The CDR3 is 13 residues long. Germline V gene lookup returns CDR1 SGHNT and CDR2 YYREEE (reference sequence). Between the trimmed V and J ends, which lost 2 bases and 2 bases, there was a span of 7 bases. CDR3 region: CASSFEFNTEAFF. CDR3 DNA sequence: TGTGCCAGCAGCTTCGAGTTTAACACTGAAGCTTTCTTT. Drawing the rest from reference TRBV5-4 and TRBJ1-1, the complete variable domain is ETGVTQSPTHLIKTRGQQVTLRCSSQSGHNTVSWYQQALGQGPQFIFQYYREEENGRGNFPPRFSGLQFPNYSSELNVNALELDDSALYLCASSFEFNTEAFFGQGTRLTVV.

The chain combines TRBV3-1 (or the pseudogene TRBV3-2) with TRBJ1-2, with D unclear. Germline CDR1 is LGHDT and CDR2 is YNNKEL (reference sequence). This CDR3 spans 12 amino acids. Trimming stripped 1 base from V and 8 bases from J, with 8 bases between. The CDR3 here is CASSQAGGGYTF. For the CDR3, the DNA is TGTGCCAGCAGCCAAGCCGGCGGCGGCTACACCTTC.

The chain combines TRBV6-5 with TRBJ1-3; D gene ambiguous. CDR1 and CDR2 (germline): MNHEY, SVGAGI. The CDR3 extends over 16 amino acids. Trimming took 0 bases from V and 3 from J, leaving 12 bases between them. The CDR3 DNA follows: TGTGCCAGCAGTTACTCGGAGTACGGGGTTGGAAACACCATATATTTT. Protein product: CASSYSEYGVGNTIYF.

V gene TRBV18 combines with J gene TRBJ1-5; TRBD1 matches at 9 bases. This CDR3 contains 16 residues. The V gene end was trimmed by 6 bases and the J gene end by 1 base; junction bases not matched to a gene: 7. Germline CDR1 is KGHSH and CDR2 is LQKENI. The CDR3 DNA reads TGTGCCAGCTCCCCCACAGGGGGCAAGAGCAATCAGCCCCAGCATTTT. Translated, it gives CASSPTGGKSNQPQHF. The variable domain in full, completed from reference TRBV18 and TRBJ1-5, reads NAGVMQNPRHLVRRRGQEARLRCSPMKGHSHVYWYRQLPEEGLKFMVYLQKENIIDESGMPKERFSAEFPKEGPSILRIQQVVRGDSAAYFCASSPTGGKSNQPQHFGDGTRLSIL.

This rearrangement joins TRBV19 to TRBJ1-2, with 7 bases identical to TRBD1. Germline loops: CDR1 LNHDA, CDR2 SQIVND (reference sequence). Germline trimming cut 4 bases from V and 4 bases from J; bases unmatched to any gene: 3. This CDR3 has 13 amino acids. The CDR3 DNA sequence: TGTGCCAGTAGTAGACAGGGACCCTATGGCTACACCTTC. Translation gives CASSRQGPYGYTF. The full variable domain, rest sourced from reference TRBV19 and TRBJ1-2, is DGGITQSPKYLFRKEGQNVTLSCEQNLNHDAMYWYRQDPGQGLRLIYYSQIVNDFQKGDIAEGYSVSREKKESFPLTVTSAQKNPTAFYLCASSRQGPYGYTFGSGTRLTVV.

This clone occurred a few times. The rearrangement uses TRBV19 and TRBJ1-5; 7 bases map to TRBD1. From germline, CDR1 is LNHDA and CDR2 SQIVND (reference sequence). The V and J ends lost 5 bases and 4 bases, in that order; junction bases with no gene match: 8. The CDR3 runs 15 residues. The DNA of the CDR3 is TGTGCCAGTAGTGGTTCAGGGGGTAGGAATCAGCCCCAGCATTTT. Its translation: CASSGSGGRNQPQHF.

The chain employs TRBV7-4 and TRBJ1-2, with a possible D match to TRBD1 (5 bases). This CDR3 is 17 amino acids long. Germline V gives CDR1 SGHVT, CDR2 SQSDAQ. The ends were cut back, 4 bases at V and 5 bases at J, with 23 bases in the middle. The CDR3 sequence is CASSSHLARWGWYGYTF. CDR3 nucleotides: TGTGCCAGCAGCTCACACCTCGCCCGATGGGGCTGGTATGGCTACACCTTC.

This sequence joins TRBV19 and TRBJ1-5; TRBD1 matches 9 bases. The ends lost 4 bases at V and 1 base at J; junction bases unmatched: 5. The CDR3 is 16 amino acids. Germline CDR1 and CDR2: LNHDA and SQIVND (reference sequence). This chain's CDR3 is CASSTNRGLSNQPQHF. The CDR3 DNA is TGTGCCAGTAGTACCAACAGGGGGCTGAGCAATCAGCCCCAGCATTTT. Drawing the rest from reference TRBV19 and TRBJ1-5, the complete variable domain is DGGITQSPKYLFRKEGQNVTLSCEQNLNHDAMYWYRQDPGQGLRLIYYSQIVNDFQKGDIAEGYSVSREKKESFPLTVTSAQKNPTAFYLCASSTNRGLSNQPQHFGDGTRLSIL.

CDR3 sequence: CASSLWTSGDQETQYF. Here the CDR3 DNA reads TGTGCCAGCAGCCTTTGGACTAGCGGGGACCAAGAGACCCAGTACTTC. The chain links TRBV7-6 to TRBJ2-5; 12 bases align to TRBD2. Germline V gene lookup returns CDR1 SGHVS and CDR2 FNYEAQ. V lost 5 bases and J lost 0; bases outside the gene matches: 4. The CDR3 spans 16 residues.

This clone was observed a handful of times. This sequence joins TRBV20-1 and TRBJ2-1; D is uncertain. The V gene lost 3 bases and the J gene lost 5 bases, with 2 bases spanning the gap. This CDR3 spans 10 amino acids. CDR1 is DFQATT, CDR2 SNEGSKA, per germline (reference sequence). CDR3 region: CSASDNEQFF. The CDR3 DNA reads as TGCAGTGCTAGCGACAATGAGCAGTTCTTC.

This clone was observed a few times. This chain joins TRBV6-5 and TRBJ1-1; TRBD1 is a possible D gene (6 bases). CDR1 and CDR2 from the germline V gene are MNHEY and SVGAGI. This CDR3 is built from 12 residues. V was trimmed by 6 bases and J by 10 bases, leaving 15 bases between them. DNA for the CDR3: TGTGCCAGCAGCCAATTACAGGGACCAGCTTTCTTT. It is translated as CASSQLQGPAFF.

The sample holds a few counts of this clone. The CDR3 is CASSLSTDSRTGNTIYF. CDR3 bases: TGTGCCAGCAGTTTATCAACGGACAGTCGAACAGGAAACACCATATATTTT. The V call is TRBV28, the J call TRBJ1-3, with a weak D call TRBD1 (6 bases). CDR1 is MDHEN, CDR2 SYDVKM, per germline. V shed 1 base and J shed 4 bases, with 17 bases lying between them. The CDR3 loop spans 17 amino acids.

This rearrangement joins TRBV11-3 to TRBJ1-1, with D uncertain. The V and J ends lost 5 bases and 1 base respectively, with 8 bases between them. CDR1 is SGHNT, CDR2 YENEEA, per germline. The CDR3 has 13 amino acids. The CDR3 DNA follows: TGTGCCAGCAGCGGCCCGGGGAACACTGAAGCTTTCTTT. Translating gives CASSGPGNTEAFF.